Below, 14 T cell receptor beta chains from the same sample are listed, as sequenced in a study of tumor and adjacent non-tumor tissue in lung cancer (dated by TCRdb to between 2018 and 2020). Library generation was performed with multiplex PCR. TCRdb names Illumina HiSeq 2500 as the instrument used. Following protocols modified from ARM-PCR, the researchers constructed TCRbeta libraries through three rounds of nested PCR with primers (Table S4). TCRdb applied fastp at Q25 and MiXCR to the public reads, then kept only in-frame beta chains. All rows with the same CDR3 protein become a single entry with the most common DNA and genes. Here the sample has around 74,000 distinct CDR3 sequences; around 70% occur a single time. About a quarter of the sample is taken by the ten largest. RNA was isolated from bulk, unsorted tissue, and RNA quality was assessed with a NanoDrop ND-1000 and an Agilent 2100. For the normal lung samples, distant non-tumor tissue was collected more than 3 cm away from the tumor edge.

Sequences were obtained from distant non-tumor lung tissue. All receptors derive from a woman aged 50 to 60 with non-small cell lung cancer.

A word on this clonotype: At one end the junction does not follow the germline gene, possibly because of a read error. The chain uses TRBV11-2 and TRBJ2-3, with D maybe TRBD1 (6 bases). CDR3 length: 14 amino acids. CDR1 and CDR2 (germline): SGHAT, FQNNGV. The CDR3 DNA reads TGTGCTAGCAGCTTAGGACAGTTCACAGATACGCTGTATTTT. This sequence encodes CASSLGQFTDTLYF.

Ten or more counts support this clonotype. The V gene is TRBV29-1, the J gene TRBJ2-2; D is unresolved. V dropped 4 bases and J dropped 2 bases, with 11 bases sitting between them. Germline V gives CDR1 SQVTM, CDR2 ANQGSEA. The CDR3 is made up of 14 amino acids. CDR3 residues: CSVVTALNTGELFF. The DNA of the CDR3 is TGCAGCGTTGTCACAGCTCTAAACACCGGGGAGCTGTTTTTT.

Concerning this clonotype itself: The CDR3 carries no conserved terminal phenylalanine or tryptophan, so it likely arises from a read error. V usage is TRBV20-1 and J usage is TRBJ1-1, with D maybe TRBD1 (6 bases). Germline V gene sequence: CDR1 DFQATT, CDR2 SNEGSKA (reference sequence). The CDR3 spans 15 residues. This CDR3 reads CNATIPGGRGTEAFY. DNA for the CDR3: TGCAATGCCACAATTCCGGGGGGCCGGGGCACTGAAGCTTTCTAT.

About this clonotype itself: A read error may explain this, as a much larger clone is one base away. The chain carries TRBV28 and TRBJ1-1; no clear D. The germline V gene encodes CDR1 MDHEN and CDR2 SYDVKM. The CDR3 spans 15 residues. The CDR3 DNA follows: TGTGCCAGCGGTTTAGAGGCTGGTCCGCGCACTGAAGCTTTCTTT. Translation: CASGLEAGPRTEAFF.

V gene TRBV19 combines with J gene TRBJ2-1, with D unclear. V lost 7 bases and J 10 bases, leaving 20 bases between the germline ends. The CDR3 is 14 residues long. Germline V CDR1 and CDR2: LNHDA, SQIVND (reference sequence). CDR3 DNA sequence: TGTGCCAGTACGGATCGCGGCTCGGTTAGGGAGCAGTTCTTC. Amino acids: CASTDRGSVREQFF. Together with reference TRBV19 and TRBJ2-1, the CDR3 gives the full variable domain: DGGITQSPKYLFRKEGQNVTLSCEQNLNHDAMYWYRQDPGQGLRLIYYSQIVNDFQKGDIAEGYSVSREKKESFPLTVTSAQKNPTAFYLCASTDRGSVREQFFGPGTRLTVL.

V and J are TRBV20-1 and TRBJ2-3; D ambiguous. The V and J ends lost 8 bases and 10 bases respectively, with 25 bases between them. This CDR3 is 14 amino acids long. Germline V CDR1 and CDR2: DFQATT, SNEGSKA (reference sequence). The CDR3: CSRAGELTMDAQYF. The CDR3 DNA reads TGCAGTAGGGCAGGTGAGCTGACGATGGATGCGCAGTATTTT.

With regard to this clonotype: One junction end does not reproduce the germline sequence, and a read error may be involved. The rearrangement uses TRBV20-1 and TRBJ2-1, with 7 bases aligning to TRBD2. Per germline, CDR1 DFQATT and CDR2 SNEGSKA (reference sequence). The CDR3 contains 16 residues. CDR3 coding DNA: TGCAGTGTTAGCGGGCTAGCGGTACTCTCGTACAATGAGCAGTTTTTC. Translated, it gives CSVSGLAVLSYNEQFF.

A word on this clonotype: A clone one base away is much larger, so this may be a read error. The chain links TRBV6-1 to TRBJ2-1, with 14 bases fitting TRBD2. V lost 2 bases, J lost 10 bases, and 13 bases stayed unmatched. The CDR3 runs 18 residues. Germline CDR1 MNHNS, CDR2 SASEGT. CDR3 residues: CASSEIGTSGRLAREQFF. CDR3 bases: TGTGCCAGCAGTGAAATAGGGACTAGCGGGAGATTGGCAAGGGAGCAGTTCTTC.

The J gene is TRBJ1-3, the V gene TRBV29-1, with unresolved D. CDR3 length: 13 residues. Germline-derived CDR1 and CDR2 are SQVTM and ANQGSEA. CDR3 DNA: TGCTGTGTTTGGACGGACTCTGGAAACACCATATATTTT. It encodes CCVWTDSGNTIYF.

Comment on this clonotype: A read error may account for a junction end that differs from germline. V and J are TRBV11-2 and TRBJ2-7; D perhaps matches TRBD2 (6 bases). CDR3 length: 16 residues. Germline assignment: CDR1 SGHAT and CDR2 FQNNGV. The DNA of the CDR3 is TGTGCCGGCAGCTTAGTGAGTAGCGGCCGGCGATACGAGCAGTACTTC. Translated, it gives CAGSLVSSGRRYEQYF. Using reference TRBV11-2 and TRBJ2-7 for the parts outside the CDR3, the full variable domain is EAGVAQSPRYKIIEKRQSVAFWCNPISGHATLYWYQQILGQGPKLLIQFQNNGVVDDSQLPKDRFSAERLKGVDSTLKIQPAKLEDSAVYLCAGSLVSSGRRYEQYFGPGTRLTVT.

About this clonotype: Germline is not matched at one junction end, which may reflect a read error. The rearrangement uses TRBV11-2 and TRBJ2-1; TRBD2 aligns across 7 bases. Germline CDR1 reads SGHAT; CDR2 reads FQNNGV. This CDR3 spans 16 amino acids. In nucleotides, the CDR3 is TGTGCCAGCAGCTTAGAGCTAGTGGGAGGGCCAGATGAGCAGTTATTC. Translation gives CASSLELVGGPDEQLF. Drawing the rest from reference TRBV11-2 and TRBJ2-1, the complete variable domain is EAGVAQSPRYKIIEKRQSVAFWCNPISGHATLYWYQQILGQGPKLLIQFQNNGVVDDSQLPKDRFSAERLKGVDSTLKIQPAKLEDSAVYLCASSLELVGGPDEQLFGPGTRLTVL.

With regard to this clonotype: One end of the junction varies from germline; a read error may be responsible. This chain connects TRBV5-4 to TRBJ1-4; perhaps TRBD1 as D (5 bases). Per germline, CDR1 SGHNT and CDR2 YYREEE (reference sequence). The CDR3 is 18 residues long. The DNA for the CDR3 is TGTGCCAACAGCTTGGATCAGGGACCGGGACTCTCTAATGAGAAACTGTTTTTT. Amino acids: CANSLDQGPGLSNEKLFF.

As regards this clonotype: One junction end disagrees with the germline gene, perhaps due to a read error. The chain links TRBV11-1 to TRBJ2-3; TRBD1 agrees at 7 bases. From germline, CDR1 is SGHAT and CDR2 FQDESV (reference sequence). The CDR3 totals 14 residues. The CDR3 reads CVSSTATGDDTQYF. Here the CDR3 DNA reads TGTGTCAGCAGCACAGCTACAGGGGATGATACGCAGTATTTT. The whole variable domain, filled in from reference TRBV11-1 and TRBJ2-3, reads EAEVAQSPRYKITEKSQAVAFWCDPISGHATLYWYRQILGQGPELLVQFQDESVVDDSQLPKDRFSAERLKGVDSTLKIQPAELGDSAMYLCVSSTATGDDTQYFGPGTRLTVL.

This chain connects TRBV11-2 to TRBJ2-1, with D possibly being TRBD1 (6 bases). Per the germline V gene, CDR1 is SGHAT and CDR2 is FQNNGV. The V end lost 6 bases, the J end lost 4 bases, and 16 bases lay between the germline ends. This CDR3 contains 15 residues. Here the CDR3 reads CASSLGAMGYNEQFF. In nucleotides, the CDR3 is TGTGCCAGCAGTTTGGGGGCGATGGGTTACAATGAGCAGTTCTTC.